The 19 T cell receptor beta chains below were found in one sample sequenced in a study of T cells in Graves' hyperthyroidism and ophthalmopathy. The investigators amplified TCR beta CDR3 regions from RNA transcripts. HTBI primers were used for first-round RT-PCR of the TCR CDR3. TCRdb reprocessed the multiplex PCR reads via MiXCR and lists one record per CDR3 protein. In the table there are 480,000 or so distinct CDR3 sequences, over 45% of which are singletons. The sequenced sample consisted of peripheral blood or thyroid tissue (not recorded which). Receptor source: an adult woman with Graves' disease, either hyperthyroidism or ophthalmopathy (not recorded which).

This clonotype was counted once. The chain employs TRBV29-1 and TRBJ1-2, with D perhaps TRBD1 (5 bases). CDR3 length: 11 residues. CDR1 and CDR2 (germline): SQVTM, ANQGSEA. The V end was cut by 4 bases, the J end by 6 bases, with 9 bases between. The CDR3 here is CSVARDDGYTF. The CDR3 coding sequence is TGCAGCGTTGCCAGGGACGATGGCTACACCTTC.

The chain combines TRBV29-1 with TRBJ1-2; tentative D call: TRBD1 (5 bases). Trimming pared 7 bases from V and 5 bases from J, leaving 11 bases between. The germline gives CDR1 SQVTM, CDR2 ANQGSEA. The CDR3 loop spans 11 amino acids. The DNA of the CDR3 is TGCAGCGCCGTGACAGCTTATGGCTACACCTTC. This translates into CSAVTAYGYTF.

This clonotype was seen more than once but under ten times. A single base separates this from a much larger clone, so it may be a read error. J is TRBJ2-5 and V is TRBV5-1; D uncertain. The CDR3 is 14 residues long. Germline V gene sequence: CDR1 SGHRS, CDR2 YFSETQ. V was cut by 4 bases and J by 1 base, with 11 bases left in between. CDR3 nucleotide sequence: TGCGCCAGCAGCACACTCGGTGGCCAAGAGACCCAGTACTTC. It codes for CASSTLGGQETQYF.

This clonotype was picked up many times. This rearrangement joins TRBV4-2 to TRBJ2-5, with 11 bases identical to TRBD1. CDR3 length equals 16 residues. Germline values: CDR1 LGHNA, CDR2 YNFKEQ. V lost 4 bases to trimming and J lost 4 bases; unmatched junction nucleotides: 8. In DNA form, the CDR3 reads TGTGCCAGCAGCCCCCACAGGACAGGGGGCTTAGAGACCCAGTACTTC. Its translation is CASSPHRTGGLETQYF.

This clonotype was seen once. This chain's CDR3 is CASSFGQGLSQPQHF. CDR3 nucleotides: TGTGCCAGCAGTTTTGGACAGGGTCTAAGTCAGCCCCAGCATTTT. V is TRBV19 and J is TRBJ1-5; 8 nucleotides align to TRBD1. The J segment lost 6 bases and the V segment lost 9 bases, leaving 13 bases of the junction unmatched. CDR1 is LNHDA and CDR2 is SQIVND in the germline V gene (reference sequence). The CDR3 covers 15 residues.

The gene calls are TRBV2 and TRBJ2-6, with a tentative D call TRBD1 (6 bases). Between the trimmed V and J ends, which lost 6 bases and 4 bases, there was a span of 19 bases. The CDR3 is 17 residues long. Germline CDR1 SNHLY, CDR2 FYNNEI. CDR3 region: CASRESGHRTGANVLTF. DNA of the CDR3: TGTGCCAGCAGGGAGTCGGGACACCGAACCGGGGCCAACGTCCTGACTTTC.

This clonotype appeared a few times. CDR3: CASSITSTLRETQYF. The CDR3 DNA follows: TGTGCCAGCAGTATAACTAGTACGCTTAGAGAGACCCAGTACTTC. This sequence joins TRBV28 and TRBJ2-5; tentatively, D is TRBD2 (5 bases). The V gene lost 5 bases and the J gene lost 4 bases, with 17 bases spanning the gap. The CDR3 covers 15 residues. Germline CDR1 MDHEN, CDR2 SYDVKM.

About this clonotype itself: A much larger clone differs from this one at a single base, so this may be a read error. CDR3 residues: CASSLGTGGLHETQYF. The CDR3 bases are TGTGCCAGCAGTTTAGGGACAGGGGGCCTACATGAGACCCAGTACTTC. This chain uses TRBV12-3 or TRBV12-4 with TRBJ2-5; 11 positions agree with TRBD1. The CDR3 has 16 residues. With V trimmed by 1 base and J by 5 bases, 6 bases remained unmatched.

Here the CDR3 DNA reads TGTGCCAGTATAGCGCTCGGACAGGCCCGTATGTTTTTT. As protein: CASIALGQARMFF. The chain links TRBV19 to TRBJ1-4; TRBD1 aligns across 7 bases. Germline V gives CDR1 LNHDA, CDR2 SQIVND (reference sequence). Unmatched junction bases numbered 14, after V lost 7 bases and J lost 15 bases. CDR3 size: 13 residues.

This chain joins TRBV7-9 and TRBJ1-1; D is unclear. V lost 1 base and J 1 base, leaving 10 bases between the germline ends. The germline V gene has CDR1 SEHNR and CDR2 FQNEAQ (reference sequence). The CDR3 contains 15 residues. CDR3 nucleotides: TGTGCCAGCAGCTTAGGAGGACTAGCGAACACTGAAGCTTTCTTT. Protein product: CASSLGGLANTEAFF.

This clonotype was seen at least ten times. The CDR3 here is CASSAGTGVHQPQHF. CDR3 coding DNA: TGTGCCAGCTCCGCCGGGACAGGGGTACATCAGCCCCAGCATTTT. The chain employs TRBV18 and TRBJ1-5, with 10 bases that match TRBD1. The germline CDR1 and CDR2 sequences are KGHSH and LQKENI. This CDR3 spans 15 amino acids. J lost 5 bases, V lost 6 bases, and 7 bases had no gene match. Full variable domain (missing parts from reference TRBV18 and TRBJ1-5): NAGVMQNPRHLVRRRGQEARLRCSPMKGHSHVYWYRQLPEEGLKFMVYLQKENIIDESGMPKERFSAEFPKEGPSILRIQQVVRGDSAAYFCASSAGTGVHQPQHFGDGTRLSIL.

The chain couples TRBV29-1 to TRBJ2-5; TRBD1 agrees at 11 bases. Germline V lookup: CDR1 SQVTM, CDR2 ANQGSEA. V was pared by 7 bases and J by 5 bases, with 6 bases of the junction left unmatched. The CDR3 sequence is 13 residues long. The CDR3 DNA follows: TGCAGCGGCCGGACAGGGGGCTGGGAGACCCAGTACTTC. Translation gives CSGRTGGWETQYF. Based on the CDR3 plus reference TRBV29-1 and TRBJ2-5, the full variable domain is SAVISQKPSRDICQRGTSLTIQCQVDSQVTMMFWYRQQPGQSLTLIATANQGSEATYESGFVIDKFPISRPNLTFSTLTVSNMSPEDSSIYLCSGRTGGWETQYFGPGTRLLVL.

This clonotype was found many times. The genes are TRBV2 and TRBJ1-5, with D possibly being TRBD1 (6 bases). Germline V gene data show CDR1 as SNHLY and CDR2 as FYNNEI. Trimming left V 3 bases short and J 7 bases short, with 19 bases between. This CDR3 has 16 residues. The CDR3 DNA reads TGTGCCAGCAGTGACAGCTCTGGGGGCGCGGGCCAGCCCCAGCATTTT. This encodes CASSDSSGGAGQPQHF.

Comments on this clonotype: The junction departs from the called germline gene at one end, perhaps through a read error. The V gene is TRBV15, the J gene TRBJ2-6, with D tentatively TRBD2 (6 bases). Germline values: CDR1 LNHNV, CDR2 YYDKDF (reference sequence). The CDR3 totals 17 residues. The CDR3 DNA is TGTGCCACCAGCAGAGATCGTGGGGGGTCTGTGGCCAACGTCCTGACTTTC. The encoded protein is CATSRDRGGSVANVLTF.

This rearrangement joins TRBV9 to TRBJ1-2, with D hard to call. The CDR3 is 13 amino acids. Germline CDR1 is SGDLS and CDR2 is YYNGEE. The germline V and J ends were trimmed by 4 bases and 8 bases, with 15 bases remaining between them. The CDR3 sequence: CASSSDWGEGYTF. The CDR3 DNA is TGTGCCAGCAGCTCCGACTGGGGAGAAGGCTACACCTTC. The entire variable domain, with the rest obtained from reference TRBV9 and TRBJ1-2, is as follows: DSGVTQTPKHLITATGQRVTLRCSPRSGDLSVYWYQQSLDQGLQFLIQYYNGEERAKGNILERFSAQQFPDLHSELNLSSLELGDSALYFCASSSDWGEGYTFGSGTRLTVV.

This clonotype was found a few times. The V gene is TRBV7-3, the J gene TRBJ2-2; 8 nucleotides match TRBD2. V dropped 0 bases and J dropped 7; count of bases not matched to a gene: 7. Germline V CDR1 and CDR2: SGHTA, FQGTGA. This CDR3 has 16 amino acids. CDR3 DNA: TGTGCCAGCAGCTTAACTGGGATAGCGGGGCACGGGGAGCTGTTTTTT. This sequence encodes CASSLTGIAGHGELFF.

The V gene is TRBV2, the J gene TRBJ1-1; D not certain. The CDR3 is 13 amino acids. Germline V gives CDR1 SNHLY, CDR2 FYNNEI. With 4 bases removed from V and 4 bases from J, the gap between germline ends came to 10 bases. In DNA form, the CDR3 reads TGTGCCAGCAGTGCCAGGACCGGCACTGAAGCTTTCTTT. Amino acid sequence: CASSARTGTEAFF.

As to this clonotype: The conserved phenylalanine or tryptophan normally closing the CDR3 is absent here, so this likely arose from a read error. This chain uses TRBV9 with TRBJ2-7; the D is unclear. The CDR3 consists of 14 residues. Trimming took 2 bases from V and 0 from J, leaving 9 bases between them. The germline gives CDR1 SGDLS, CDR2 YYNGEE. This CDR3 is CASSVDHSSYEQYI. The CDR3 bases are TGTGCCAGCAGCGTGGACCACAGCTCCTACGAGCAGTACATC.

The table lists this clonotype with many counts. The CDR3 DNA follows: TGTGCCAGCAGCCCGGGGGGCTCACCCCTCCACTTT. It yields the protein CASSPGGSPLHF. The genes are TRBV7-9 and TRBJ1-6; D possibly corresponds to TRBD1 (6 bases). The CDR3 loop spans 12 amino acids. Germline lookup yields CDR1 SEHNR and CDR2 FQNEAQ (reference sequence). V was trimmed by 5 bases and J by 10 bases, leaving 9 bases between them.